This entry features one TCR beta chain sequence. The target antigen is unknown. The sample belongs to a study of OX40 agonist ivuxolimab in advanced cancers. Study context: The group had a mean age of about 64 years, ranged from 23 to 79, and was 82.7% male. Three patients, one with hepatocellular carcinoma and two with cutaneous melanoma, responded partially.

Measured with immunoSEQ multiplex PCR; TCRdb has only the in-frame clones, and not every one. The table has fewer than 75,000 clones, about nine tenths seen once. At cycle 4 day 1, cycle 7 day 1, and baseline, blood was sampled. Germline V gene data show CDR1 as SGHTA and CDR2 as FQGTGA. This CDR3 is built from 13 residues. Study observations and caveats: At doses 0.1 to 3.0 mg/kg, CD4+ and CD8+ clones expanded.

This sequence originates from an adult with an advanced solid tumor such as melanoma, head and neck, liver or kidney cancer. The material sequenced was CD4+ or CD8+ T cells sorted from blood, taken in a trial of the OX40 agonist ivuxolimab. The V and J genes are TRBV7-3 and TRBJ2-5; D remains ambiguous. TRBJ2-7 matches the DNA end more closely, so the J call is doubtful. CDR3 sequence: CASSLSPGYEQYF. CDR3 in DNA: TGTGCCAGCAGCCTCAGTCCCGGCTACGAGCAGTACTTC.